Presented here are 32 T cell receptor beta chains from one specimen sequenced in a study of blood T cell repertoires in COVID-19. Clones were sequenced by immunoSEQ multiplex PCR, and TCRdb holds only the in-frame ones, with some missing. The data hold 300,000 to 400,000 clones, with 75% to 90% observed a single time. The sample taken for sequencing was PBMCs or T cells enriched from blood (not recorded which). These receptors all stem from a man in his sixties who had recovered from COVID-19.

This chain links TRBV7-2 with TRBJ2-3; D remains ambiguous. Trimming removed 6 bases from V and 3 bases from J, with 10 bases in between. CDR3 size: 13 residues. CDR1 is SGHTA and CDR2 is FQGNSA in the germline V gene. CDR3: CASRPGDTDTQYF. The DNA for the CDR3 is TGTGCCAGCAGACCAGGCGATACAGATACGCAGTATTTT.

The J gene is TRBJ1-2, the V gene TRBV27; D not resolved. Germline-derived CDR1 and CDR2 are MNHEY and SMNVEV (reference sequence). The germline V and J ends were trimmed by 6 bases and 0 bases, with 11 bases remaining between them. The length of the CDR3 is 14 residues. DNA for the CDR3: TGTGCCAGCAGGGAGAGGCCCGCTAACTATGGCTACACCTTC. This codes for CASRERPANYGYTF.

The rearrangement joins TRBV28 to TRBJ2-1; D gene uncertain. V gave up 6 bases and J gave up 4 bases, with 7 bases separating them. This CDR3 is 12 amino acids long. Per the germline V gene, CDR1 is MDHEN and CDR2 is SYDVKM. The DNA for the CDR3 is TGTGCCAGCAGCCCGCTATACAATGAGCAGTTCTTC. Translating gives CASSPLYNEQFF.

V is TRBV24-1 and J is TRBJ2-3; 7 bases are a match to TRBD2. Trimming at V came to 3 bases and at J to 0 bases, leaving 11 bases not matched to a gene. The CDR3 is 18 residues long. Germline CDR1 is KGHDR and CDR2 is SFDVKD. CDR3 region: CATSDPAVREGSTDTQYF. In DNA, the CDR3 is TGTGCCACCAGTGATCCCGCTGTGAGGGAGGGCAGCACAGATACGCAGTATTTT.

The chain employs TRBV6-1 and TRBJ2-6; 8 positions match TRBD2. The trim removed 2 bases at V and 2 bases at J, leaving 14 bases unmatched. The CDR3 loop spans 20 amino acids. Germline CDR1 and CDR2: MNHNS and SASEGT. CDR3 sequence reads: CASSERSWTSMRPGANVLTF. The CDR3, as DNA: TGTGCCAGCAGTGAACGGTCATGGACTAGCATGCGTCCTGGGGCCAACGTCCTGACTTTC.

The V and J genes are TRBV19 and TRBJ2-2; D unresolved. The germline V gene has CDR1 LNHDA and CDR2 SQIVND (reference sequence). V lost 3 bases and J lost 4, with 6 bases in between. This CDR3 has 13 amino acids. DNA of the CDR3: TGTGCCAGTAGTATCTTGTTCACCGGGGAGCTGTTTTTT. This codes for CASSILFTGELFF.

This clone was detected a few times. The V gene is TRBV19, the J gene TRBJ1-5; D possibly corresponds to TRBD1 (5 bases). Germline assignment: CDR1 LNHDA and CDR2 SQIVND (reference sequence). V gave up 7 bases and J gave up 5 bases, with 15 bases separating them. CDR3 size: 14 residues. In nucleotides, the CDR3 is TGTGCCAGTAATCCTTCGGGGGGGGATCAGCCCCAGCATTTT. Translated, it gives CASNPSGGDQPQHF. Complete variable domain (other parts from reference TRBV19 and TRBJ1-5): DGGITQSPKYLFRKEGQNVTLSCEQNLNHDAMYWYRQDPGQGLRLIYYSQIVNDFQKGDIAEGYSVSREKKESFPLTVTSAQKNPTAFYLCASNPSGGDQPQHFGDGTRLSIL.

This chain links TRBV7-3 with TRBJ2-5, with D perhaps matching TRBD2 (6 bases). Germline V gene lookup returns CDR1 SGHTA and CDR2 FQGTGA. Between the trimmed V and J ends, which lost 5 bases and 5 bases, there was a span of 18 bases. CDR3 length equals 15 residues. The CDR3 DNA reads as TGTGCCAGCAGCACCAGTCTCGGTGGAGGGGAGACCCAGTACTTC. It translates to CASSTSLGGGETQYF.

The chain recombines TRBV24-1 with TRBJ2-3; no clear D. V shed 7 bases and J shed 2 bases, with 12 bases lying between them. CDR1 KGHDR and CDR2 SFDVKD come from the germline V gene. The CDR3 runs 14 residues. The chain's CDR3 is CATSKRGSTDTQYF. The DNA of the CDR3 is TGTGCCACCAGCAAGAGAGGCTCCACAGATACGCAGTATTTT.

The chain couples TRBV3-1 (or the pseudogene TRBV3-2) to TRBJ1-5; TRBD1 matches 10 bases. J was trimmed by 6 bases and V by 1 base; bases with no gene match: 3. Germline loops: CDR1 LGHDT, CDR2 YNNKEL (reference sequence). CDR3 length: 15 residues. The CDR3 DNA reads TGTGCCAGCAGCCAAGGACAGGGGGCACTTCAGCCCCAGCATTTT. Translation: CASSQGQGALQPQHF.

V is TRBV2 and J is TRBJ1-2; D may be TRBD1 (6 bases). This CDR3 has 13 amino acids. V was pared by 6 bases and J by 1 base, with 9 bases between. Germline loops: CDR1 SNHLY, CDR2 FYNNEI. The CDR3 sequence is CASSGQINYGYTF. CDR3 sequence (DNA): TGTGCCAGCAGCGGACAGATTAACTATGGCTACACCTTC.

The gene calls are TRBV9 and TRBJ1-1; D is possibly TRBD1 (5 bases). Trimming stripped 4 bases from V and 1 base from J, with 14 bases between. The CDR3 runs to 15 residues. Germline loops: CDR1 SGDLS, CDR2 YYNGEE. CDR3 in amino acids: CASSPMGGGNTEAFF. CDR3 nucleotides: TGTGCCAGCAGCCCTATGGGGGGAGGGAACACTGAAGCTTTCTTT. The full variable domain, rest sourced from reference TRBV9 and TRBJ1-1, is DSGVTQTPKHLITATGQRVTLRCSPRSGDLSVYWYQQSLDQGLQFLIQYYNGEERAKGNILERFSAQQFPDLHSELNLSSLELGDSALYFCASSPMGGGNTEAFFGQGTRLTVV.

The rearrangement joins TRBV27 to TRBJ1-2; D might be TRBD1 (5 bases). The germline gives CDR1 MNHEY, CDR2 SMNVEV (reference sequence). V shed 0 bases and J shed 0 bases, with 11 bases lying between them. This CDR3 spans 16 amino acids. As DNA, the CDR3 is TGTGCCAGCAGTTTATCGGGGCTTCTCTCTAACTATGGCTACACCTTC. Its translation is CASSLSGLLSNYGYTF.

This chain connects TRBV4-2 to TRBJ2-5; 12 bases match TRBD2. In germline, CDR1 is LGHNA, CDR2 YNFKEQ. The CDR3 length is 18 residues. Losses at the gene ends were 1 base for V and 7 bases for J; bases not matched to a gene: 13. Here the CDR3 DNA reads TGTGCCAGCAGCCAAGTGGCTAGCGGGAGGGCCCAGGATGGGACCCAGTACTTC. It yields the protein CASSQVASGRAQDGTQYF.

The J gene is TRBJ2-7, the V gene TRBV19; D may be TRBD2 (6 bases). Trimming removed 3 bases from V and 0 bases from J, with 15 bases in between. Germline V gene data show CDR1 as LNHDA and CDR2 as SQIVND (reference sequence). This CDR3 is built from 16 residues. In DNA, the CDR3 is TGTGCCAGTAGTATGGTTGGACGGGGGAACTCCTACGAGCAGTACTTC. It yields the protein CASSMVGRGNSYEQYF.

The V call is TRBV3-1 (or the pseudogene TRBV3-2), the J call TRBJ2-1; 7 bases map to TRBD2. J lost 0 bases, V lost 4 bases, and 9 bases had no gene match. The CDR3 spans 17 residues. The V gene's germline CDR1 is LGHDT and CDR2 YNNKEL (reference sequence). The DNA of the CDR3 is TGTGCCAGCAGCCCCGATTACGGGAGGAGCTCCTACAATGAGCAGTTCTTC. Translating gives CASSPDYGRSSYNEQFF.

This chain links TRBV2 with TRBJ1-5, with TRBD1 identical over 8 bases. Germline loops: CDR1 SNHLY, CDR2 FYNNEI. V dropped 4 bases and J dropped 5; count of bases not matched to a gene: 10. The CDR3 runs 16 residues. The CDR3 protein is CASSGTGRLWDQPQHF. In DNA form, the CDR3 reads TGTGCCAGCAGTGGGACAGGGCGGTTGTGGGATCAGCCCCAGCATTTT.

In its sample, this clone was seen once. The same CDR3 also results from other DNA sequences found in this sample. This chain links TRBV5-1 with TRBJ2-1; 11 bases are a match to TRBD2. Per the germline V gene, CDR1 is SGHRS and CDR2 is YFSETQ. The CDR3 length is 15 residues. Trimming cost V 0 bases and J 4 bases; bases outside gene matches: 0. This CDR3 reads CASSLGLAGYNEQFF. Here the CDR3 DNA reads TGCGCCAGCAGCTTGGGACTAGCGGGATACAATGAGCAGTTCTTC. Drawing the rest from reference TRBV5-1 and TRBJ2-1, the complete variable domain is KAGVTQTPRYLIKTRGQQVTLSCSPISGHRSVSWYQQTPGQGLQFLFEYFSETQRNKGNFPGRFSGRQFSNSRSEMNVSTLELGDSALYLCASSLGLAGYNEQFFGPGTRLTVL.

Regarding this clone: Other DNA sequences in this specimen translate into the identical CDR3. The chain recombines TRBV9 with TRBJ2-2, with 7 bases fitting TRBD2. V was clipped by 0 bases and J by 2 bases; unmatched bases: 4. Germline CDR1 and CDR2: SGDLS and YYNGEE. This CDR3 is 16 amino acids long. CDR3: CASSVGPSGNTGELFF. CDR3 in DNA: TGTGCCAGCAGCGTAGGTCCTAGCGGTAACACCGGGGAGCTGTTTTTT. Based on the CDR3 plus reference TRBV9 and TRBJ2-2, the full variable domain is DSGVTQTPKHLITATGQRVTLRCSPRSGDLSVYWYQQSLDQGLQFLIQYYNGEERAKGNILERFSAQQFPDLHSELNLSSLELGDSALYFCASSVGPSGNTGELFFGEGSRLTVL.

The chain couples TRBV7-3 to TRBJ2-1, with 13 bases lining up with TRBD2. Looked up from germline, CDR1 is SGHTA and CDR2 is FQGTGA. The CDR3 sequence is 17 residues long. The V gene end was trimmed by 3 bases and the J gene end by 7 bases; junction bases not matched to a gene: 9. The CDR3 region is CASSLSRTSGSSNEQFF. The CDR3, as DNA: TGTGCCAGCAGCTTGTCCCGGACTAGCGGGAGTAGTAATGAGCAGTTCTTC.

J is TRBJ1-6 and V is TRBV27; D unresolved. The germline V and J ends were trimmed by 5 bases and 2 bases, with 13 bases remaining between them. The CDR3 spans 16 residues. Germline V CDR1 and CDR2: MNHEY, SMNVEV (reference sequence). The CDR3, as DNA: TGTGCCAGCAGTGGGTTGACTAGGACCTATAATTCACCCCTCCACTTT. This gives the protein CASSGLTRTYNSPLHF.

This clone occurred a few times. The rearrangement uses TRBV27 and TRBJ1-3; D gene ambiguous. The CDR3 loop spans 14 amino acids. Trimming shortened V by 1 base and J by 3 bases, and 7 bases separated the two germline ends. CDR1 MNHEY and CDR2 SMNVEV come from the germline V gene (reference sequence). The CDR3 loop is CASSLLGGGNTIYF. The CDR3 DNA sequence: TGTGCCAGCAGTTTATTAGGCGGTGGAAACACCATATATTTT.

This chain joins TRBV6-1 and TRBJ1-2; the D is unclear. The CDR3 has 14 residues. Germline V gene lookup returns CDR1 MNHNS and CDR2 SASEGT. The V gene lost 0 bases and the J gene lost 0 bases, with 5 bases spanning the gap. The CDR3 nucleotides read TGTGCCAGCAGTGAAGCGGCAGCTAACTATGGCTACACCTTC. Residues: CASSEAAANYGYTF.

The chain recombines TRBV4-1 with TRBJ2-1; 8 bases are a match to TRBD2. The V and J ends lost 4 bases and 2 bases, in that order; junction bases with no gene match: 7. The CDR3 sequence is 16 residues long. CDR1 MGHRA and CDR2 YSYEKL come from the germline V gene. This chain's CDR3 is CASSRSGSRAYNEQFF. The DNA of the CDR3 is TGCGCCAGCAGCCGGAGCGGGAGTAGAGCCTACAATGAGCAGTTCTTC.

The V and J genes are TRBV27 and TRBJ2-3; D is perhaps TRBD1 (6 bases). Deletions cut 5 bases from V and 7 bases from J, with 13 bases between. The CDR3 length is 13 residues. Germline CDR1 reads MNHEY; CDR2 reads SMNVEV (reference sequence). The chain's CDR3 is CASSETGHYTQYF. CDR3 nucleotide sequence: TGTGCCAGCAGTGAGACAGGCCACTATACGCAGTATTTT.

The chain recombines TRBV28 with TRBJ2-3; TRBD1 matches 7 bases. The germline gives CDR1 MDHEN, CDR2 SYDVKM. This CDR3 has 14 residues. V gave up 5 bases and J gave up 1 base; unmatched junction bases: 3. CDR3 amino acids: CASSTGQGTDTQYF. The CDR3 DNA is TGTGCCAGCAGTACCGGACAGGGCACAGATACGCAGTATTTT. Using reference TRBV28 and TRBJ2-3 for the parts outside the CDR3, the full variable domain is DVKVTQSSRYLVKRTGEKVFLECVQDMDHENMFWYRQDPGLGLRLIYFSYDVKMKEKGDIPEGYSVSREKKERFSLILESASTNQTSMYLCASSTGQGTDTQYFGPGTRLTVL.

This clone was detected only once. Other DNA sequences in the same sample also yield this CDR3. V and J are TRBV5-1 and TRBJ1-1; a possible D gene is TRBD1 (5 bases). Trimming shortened V by 1 base and J by 1 base, and 11 bases separated the two germline ends. Per the germline V gene, CDR1 is SGHRS and CDR2 is YFSETQ. The CDR3 sequence is 15 residues long. CDR3 region: CASSLSTGGNTEAFF. CDR3 bases: TGCGCCAGCAGCTTGAGTACAGGTGGGAACACTGAAGCTTTCTTT.

The rearrangement links TRBV28 to TRBJ2-7; weak D call: TRBD1 (6 bases). CDR1 is MDHEN, CDR2 SYDVKM, per germline. The CDR3 extends over 11 amino acids. Trimming left V 8 bases short and J 7 bases short, with 12 bases between. The CDR3 loop is CASGWGREQYF. CDR3 DNA sequence: TGTGCCAGCGGGTGGGGGCGAGAGCAGTACTTC.

The chain has TRBV9 and TRBJ2-1; TRBD2 matches 7 bases. Germline CDR1 reads SGDLS; CDR2 reads YYNGEE. CDR3 size: 13 residues. V was clipped by 6 bases and J by 9 bases; unmatched bases: 9. The CDR3 is CASTPSSGTEQFF. The CDR3 nucleotides are TGTGCCAGCACCCCTTCCAGCGGGACTGAGCAGTTCTTC.

This clone was seen once. J is TRBJ1-5 and V is TRBV2, with D perhaps TRBD1 (5 bases). Trimming shortened V by 5 bases and J by 2 bases, and 10 bases separated the two germline ends. The CDR3 runs to 14 residues. Germline CDR1 is SNHLY and CDR2 is FYNNEI. In nucleotides, the CDR3 is TGTGCCAGCAGTTTAGACAGTGGCAATCAGCCCCAGCATTTT. It encodes CASSLDSGNQPQHF. Combining the CDR3 with reference TRBV2 and TRBJ1-5 gives the whole variable domain EPEVTQTPSHQVTQMGQEVILRCVPISNHLYFYWYRQILGQKVEFLVSFYNNEISEKSEIFDDQFSVERPDGSNFTLKIRSTKLEDSAMYFCASSLDSGNQPQHFGDGTRLSIL.

The chain employs TRBV28 and TRBJ2-2; no reliable D call. This CDR3 has 12 amino acids. Germline CDR1 reads MDHEN; CDR2 reads SYDVKM. V was cut by 6 bases and J by 2 bases, with 4 bases left in between. The CDR3 is CASSPNTGELFF. For the CDR3, the DNA is TGTGCCAGCAGCCCTAACACCGGGGAGCTGTTTTTT.

The chain is built from TRBV19 and TRBJ2-7, with 10 positions matching TRBD1. CDR1 and CDR2 from the germline V gene are LNHDA and SQIVND (reference sequence). The CDR3 totals 15 residues. V was pared by 3 bases and J by 7 bases, with 9 bases of the junction left unmatched. CDR3 in DNA: TGTGCCAGTAGTATCGGGACAGGGGTTTTGTGGGAGCAGTACTTC. Protein: CASSIGTGVLWEQYF.